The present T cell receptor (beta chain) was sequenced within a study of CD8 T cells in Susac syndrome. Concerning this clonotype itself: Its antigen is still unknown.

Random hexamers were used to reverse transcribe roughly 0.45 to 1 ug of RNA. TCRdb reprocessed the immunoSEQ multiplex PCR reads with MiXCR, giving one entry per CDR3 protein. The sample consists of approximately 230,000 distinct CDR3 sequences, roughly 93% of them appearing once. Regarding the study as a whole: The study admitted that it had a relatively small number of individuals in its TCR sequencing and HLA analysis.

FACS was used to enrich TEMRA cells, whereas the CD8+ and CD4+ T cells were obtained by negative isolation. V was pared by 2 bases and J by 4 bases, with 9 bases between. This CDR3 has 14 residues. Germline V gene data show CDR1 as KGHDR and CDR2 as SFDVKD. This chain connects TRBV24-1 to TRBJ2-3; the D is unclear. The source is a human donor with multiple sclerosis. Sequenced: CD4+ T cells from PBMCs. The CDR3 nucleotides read TGTGCCACCAGTGATTATACCACTTCAGATACGCAGTATTTT. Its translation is CATSDYTTSDTQYF.